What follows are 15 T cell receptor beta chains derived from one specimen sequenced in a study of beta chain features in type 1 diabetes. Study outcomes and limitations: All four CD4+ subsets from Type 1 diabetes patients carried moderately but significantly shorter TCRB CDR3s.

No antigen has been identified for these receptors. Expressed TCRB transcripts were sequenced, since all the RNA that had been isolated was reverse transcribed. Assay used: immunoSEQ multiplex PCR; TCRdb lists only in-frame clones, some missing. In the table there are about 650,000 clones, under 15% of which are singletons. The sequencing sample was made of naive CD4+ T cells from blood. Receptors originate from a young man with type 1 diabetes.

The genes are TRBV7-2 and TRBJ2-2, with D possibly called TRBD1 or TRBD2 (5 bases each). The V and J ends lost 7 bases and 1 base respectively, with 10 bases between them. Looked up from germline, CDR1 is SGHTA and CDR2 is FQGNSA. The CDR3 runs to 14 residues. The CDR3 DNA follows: TGTGCCAGCACCTATGGGGGGAACACCGGGGAGCTGTTTTTT. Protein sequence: CASTYGGNTGELFF. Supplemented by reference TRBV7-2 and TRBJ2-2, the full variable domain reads GAGVSQSPSNKVTEKGKDVELRCDPISGHTALYWYRQSLGQGLEFLIYFQGNSAPDKSGLPSDRFSAERTGGSVSTLTIQRTQQEDSAVYLCASTYGGNTGELFFGEGSRLTVL.

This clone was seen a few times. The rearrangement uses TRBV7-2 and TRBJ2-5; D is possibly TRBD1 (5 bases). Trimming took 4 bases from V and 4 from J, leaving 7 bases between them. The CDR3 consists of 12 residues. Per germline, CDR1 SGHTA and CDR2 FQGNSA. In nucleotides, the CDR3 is TGTGCCAGCAGCTCCAGGGCAGAGACCCAGTACTTC. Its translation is CASSSRAETQYF.

CDR3 sequence reads: CASSPQGLGYGYTF. For the CDR3, the DNA is TGTGCCAGCAGCCCTCAAGGGCTCGGCTATGGCTACACCTTC. The chain uses TRBV7-2 and TRBJ1-2; no firm D call. This CDR3 region has 14 residues. Trimming took 5 bases from V and 4 from J, leaving 14 bases between them. Germline V gene sequence: CDR1 SGHTA, CDR2 FQGNSA.

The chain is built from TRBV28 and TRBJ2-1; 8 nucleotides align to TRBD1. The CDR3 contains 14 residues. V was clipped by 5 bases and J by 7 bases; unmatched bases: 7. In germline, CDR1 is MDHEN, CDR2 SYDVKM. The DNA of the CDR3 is TGTGCCAGCAGTACCTCGACAGGGGTGAATGAGCAGTTCTTC. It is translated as CASSTSTGVNEQFF.

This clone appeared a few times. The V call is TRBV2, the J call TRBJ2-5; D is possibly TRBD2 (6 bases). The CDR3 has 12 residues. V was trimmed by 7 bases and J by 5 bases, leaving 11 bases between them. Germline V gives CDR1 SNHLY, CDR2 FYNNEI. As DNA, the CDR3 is TGTGCCAGCACAGGCGGGGATGAGACCCAGTACTTC. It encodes CASTGGDETQYF.

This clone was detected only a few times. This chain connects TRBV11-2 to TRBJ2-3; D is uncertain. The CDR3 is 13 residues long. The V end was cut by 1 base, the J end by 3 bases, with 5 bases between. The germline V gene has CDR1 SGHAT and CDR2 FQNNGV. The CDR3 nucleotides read TGTGCCAGCAGCTTAGTTGAGACAGATACGCAGTATTTT. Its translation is CASSLVETDTQYF.

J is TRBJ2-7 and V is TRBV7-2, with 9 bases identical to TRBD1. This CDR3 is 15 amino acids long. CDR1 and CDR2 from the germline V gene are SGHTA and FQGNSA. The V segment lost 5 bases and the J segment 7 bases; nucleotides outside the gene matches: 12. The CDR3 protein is CASSAWTGEAREQYF. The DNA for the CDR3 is TGTGCCAGCAGCGCTTGGACAGGGGAAGCGCGGGAGCAGTACTTC. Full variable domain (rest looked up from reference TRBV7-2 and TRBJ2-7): GAGVSQSPSNKVTEKGKDVELRCDPISGHTALYWYRQSLGQGLEFLIYFQGNSAPDKSGLPSDRFSAERTGGSVSTLTIQRTQQEDSAVYLCASSAWTGEAREQYFGPGTRLTVT.

The CDR3 loop is CSVDRAGSTDTQYF. CDR3 nucleotide sequence: TGCAGCGTTGACAGGGCAGGAAGCACAGATACGCAGTATTTT. The rearrangement joins TRBV29-1 to TRBJ2-3; a possible D gene is TRBD1 (5 bases). V was cut by 3 bases and J by 0 bases, with 10 bases left in between. From germline, CDR1 is SQVTM and CDR2 ANQGSEA. The CDR3 is 14 residues long.

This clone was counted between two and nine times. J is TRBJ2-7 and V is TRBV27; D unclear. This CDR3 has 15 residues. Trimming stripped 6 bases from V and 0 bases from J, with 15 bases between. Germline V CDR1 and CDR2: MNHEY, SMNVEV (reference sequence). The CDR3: CASSPRTTSSYEQYF. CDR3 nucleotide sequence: TGTGCCAGCAGCCCTAGGACCACCAGCTCCTACGAGCAGTACTTC.

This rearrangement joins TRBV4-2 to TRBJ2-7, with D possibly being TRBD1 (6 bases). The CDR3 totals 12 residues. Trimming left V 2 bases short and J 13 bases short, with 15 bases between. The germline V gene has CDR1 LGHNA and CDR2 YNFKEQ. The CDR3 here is CASSQTSGTHYF. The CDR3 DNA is TGTGCCAGCAGCCAAACCTCGGGGACACATTACTTC.

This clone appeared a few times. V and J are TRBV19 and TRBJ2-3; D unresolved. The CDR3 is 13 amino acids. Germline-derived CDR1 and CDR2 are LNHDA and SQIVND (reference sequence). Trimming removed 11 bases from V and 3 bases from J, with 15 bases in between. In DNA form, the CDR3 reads TGTGCCTGGCGTAAGTCGATAACAGATACGCAGTATTTT. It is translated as CAWRKSITDTQYF.

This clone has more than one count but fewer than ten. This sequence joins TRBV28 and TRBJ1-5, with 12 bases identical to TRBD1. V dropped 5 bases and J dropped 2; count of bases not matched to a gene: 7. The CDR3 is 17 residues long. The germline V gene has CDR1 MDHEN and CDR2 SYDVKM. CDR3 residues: CASSPGQGADGNQPQHF. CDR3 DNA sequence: TGTGCCAGCAGTCCGGGACAGGGGGCGGATGGCAATCAGCCCCAGCATTTT.

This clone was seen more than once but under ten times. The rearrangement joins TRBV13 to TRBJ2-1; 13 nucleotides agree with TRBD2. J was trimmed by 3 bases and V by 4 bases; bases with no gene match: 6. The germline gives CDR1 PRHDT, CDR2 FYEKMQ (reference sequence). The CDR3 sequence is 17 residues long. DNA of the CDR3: TGTGCCAGCAGCTCGACTAGCGGGGGGACCTACTACAATGAGCAGTTCTTC. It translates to CASSSTSGGTYYNEQFF. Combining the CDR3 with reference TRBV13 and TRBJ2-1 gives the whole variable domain AAGVIQSPRHLIKEKRETATLKCYPIPRHDTVYWYQQGPGQDPQFLISFYEKMQSDKGSIPDRFSAQQFSDYHSELNMSSLELGDSALYFCASSSTSGGTYYNEQFFGPGTRLTVL.

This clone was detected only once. The CDR3 loop is CASSYSERDQPQHF. The DNA of the CDR3 is TGTGCCAGCAGTTACTCGGAGAGGGACCAGCCCCAGCATTTT. The chain carries TRBV6-5 and TRBJ1-5; D is perhaps TRBD1 (5 bases). CDR3 size: 14 residues. The V and J ends lost 0 bases and 7 bases respectively, with 10 bases between them. CDR1 is MNHEY, CDR2 SVGAGI, per germline.

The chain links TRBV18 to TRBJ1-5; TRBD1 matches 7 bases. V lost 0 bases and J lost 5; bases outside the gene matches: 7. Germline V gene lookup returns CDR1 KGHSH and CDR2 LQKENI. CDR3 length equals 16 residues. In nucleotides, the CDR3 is TGTGCCAGCTCACCACCGGGACAGCCAGTACATCAGCCCCAGCATTTT. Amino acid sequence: CASSPPGQPVHQPQHF.